The sequence of this T cell receptor (beta chain) was determined in a study of cytomegalovirus exposure and HLA in healthy donors. Study in general: There were 85 million or so unique TCRs (from HLA-typed donors) in an early data release.

Despite likely unrecorded immune exposures, the donors were nominally healthy at the time of sampling. Trimming at V came to 3 bases and at J to 3 bases, leaving 9 bases not matched to a gene. Germline CDR1 SGHRS, CDR2 YFSETQ. The CDR3 spans 19 residues. Study-wide findings and caveats: Presence/absence analyses assumed roughly uniform sequencing depth across donors. The authors considered a cluster of highly shared sequence variants likely to be a sequencing artifact.

Primers: 60 Vbeta forward and 13 Jbeta reverse. Profiled with immunoSEQ multiplex PCR; TCRdb holds only in-frame clones, not every one. The sample has around 150,000 clones; 79% are singletons. Concerning this clone: Its antigen is still unknown.

The receptor was isolated from a man in his fifties in good health and CMV-seropositive. The sample comprised PBMCs. The genes are TRBV5-1 and TRBJ2-2, with TRBD2 matching over 15 bases. CDR3 amino acids: CASSSFARTSGRDTGELFF. The CDR3 DNA reads as TGCGCCAGCAGCTCCTTCGCCAGGACTAGCGGGAGGGACACCGGGGAGCTGTTTTTT.